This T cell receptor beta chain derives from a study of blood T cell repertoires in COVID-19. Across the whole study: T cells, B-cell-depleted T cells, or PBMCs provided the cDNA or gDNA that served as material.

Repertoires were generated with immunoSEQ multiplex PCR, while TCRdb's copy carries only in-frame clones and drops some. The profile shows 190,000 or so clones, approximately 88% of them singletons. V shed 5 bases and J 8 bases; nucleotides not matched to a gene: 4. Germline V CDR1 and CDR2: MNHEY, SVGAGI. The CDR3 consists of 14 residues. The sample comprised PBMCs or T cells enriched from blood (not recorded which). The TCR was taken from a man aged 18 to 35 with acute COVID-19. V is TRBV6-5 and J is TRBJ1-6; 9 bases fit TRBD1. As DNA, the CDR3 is TGTGCCAGCAGTCTGCGGACAGGGGATTCACCCCTCCACTTT. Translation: CASSLRTGDSPLHF.